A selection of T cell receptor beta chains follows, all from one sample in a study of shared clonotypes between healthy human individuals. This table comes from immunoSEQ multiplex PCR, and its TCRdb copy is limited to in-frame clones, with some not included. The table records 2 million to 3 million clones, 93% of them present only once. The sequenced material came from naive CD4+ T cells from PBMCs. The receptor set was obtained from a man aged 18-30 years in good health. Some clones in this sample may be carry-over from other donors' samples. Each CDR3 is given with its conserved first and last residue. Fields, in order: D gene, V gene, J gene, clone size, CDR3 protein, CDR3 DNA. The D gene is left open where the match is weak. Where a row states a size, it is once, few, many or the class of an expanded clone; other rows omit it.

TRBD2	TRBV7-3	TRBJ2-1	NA	CASSLTRVLAGEGDEQFF	TGTGCCAGCAGCTTAACTAGGGTTCTAGCGGGAGAGGGGGATGAGCAGTTCTTC
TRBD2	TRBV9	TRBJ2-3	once	CASSSTSGPSTDTQYF	TGTGCCAGCAGCTCAACTAGCGGCCCTAGCACAGATACGCAGTATTTT
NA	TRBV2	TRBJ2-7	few	CASSGEQGGYEQYF	TGTGCCAGCAGTGGGGAGCAGGGGGGCTACGAGCAGTACTTC
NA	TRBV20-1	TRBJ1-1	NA	CSARDRDQAFF	TGCAGTGCTAGGGACCGGGACCAAGCTTTCTTT
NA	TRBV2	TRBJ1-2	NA	CASSEGLYGYTF	TGTGCCAGCAGTGAAGGGCTCTATGGCTACACCTTC
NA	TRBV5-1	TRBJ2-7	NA	CASSLVGLGYEQYF	TGCGCCAGCAGCTTGGTGGGGTTGGGGTACGAGCAGTACTTC
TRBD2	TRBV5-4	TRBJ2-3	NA	CASSFPGGADTQYF	TGTGCCAGCAGCTTCCCGGGAGGCGCAGATACGCAGTATTTT
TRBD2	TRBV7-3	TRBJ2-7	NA	CASSATRTSGGSYEQYF	TGTGCCAGCAGCGCTACCCGGACTAGCGGGGGATCCTACGAGCAGTACTTC
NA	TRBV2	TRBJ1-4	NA	CASSEAPRRSEKLFF	TGTGCCAGCAGTGAAGCGCCAAGGCGCTCTGAAAAACTGTTTTTT
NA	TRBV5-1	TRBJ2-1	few	CASSLGYTSYNEQFF	TGCGCCAGCAGCTTAGGTTATACCTCCTACAATGAGCAGTTCTTC
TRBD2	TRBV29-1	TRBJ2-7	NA	CSVSGTNSYEQYF	TGCAGCGTTTCCGGGACTAACTCCTACGAGCAGTACTTC
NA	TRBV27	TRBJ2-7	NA	CASSFRVGVEGLHYEQYF	TGTGCCAGCAGTTTTCGTGTCGGCGTGGAGGGACTCCATTACGAGCAGTACTTC
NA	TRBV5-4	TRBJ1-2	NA	CASSLGQEYGYTF	TGTGCCAGCAGCTTGGGACAGGAGTATGGCTACACCTTC
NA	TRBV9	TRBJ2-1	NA	CASSPQLTTYNEQFF	TGTGCCAGCAGCCCCCAACTAACGACCTACAATGAGCAGTTCTTC
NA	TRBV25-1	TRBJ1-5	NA	CASSRSGNQPQHF	TGTGCCAGCAGTAGGTCGGGCAATCAGCCCCAGCATTTT
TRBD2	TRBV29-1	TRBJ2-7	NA	CSAIAGGPYEQYF	TGCAGCGCCATAGCGGGAGGGCCTTACGAGCAGTACTTC
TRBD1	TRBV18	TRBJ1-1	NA	CASSPQDRGLNTEAFF	TGTGCCAGCTCACCACAGGACAGGGGTCTGAACACTGAAGCTTTCTTT
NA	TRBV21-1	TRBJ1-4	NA	CASSTWRRGACEKLFF	TGTGCCAGCAGCACTTGGCGGCGGGGGGCATGTGAAAAACTGTTTTTT
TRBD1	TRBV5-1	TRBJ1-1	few	CASNLGQGAHRTEAFF	TGCGCCAGCAACCTAGGACAGGGCGCTCATCGGACTGAAGCTTTCTTT
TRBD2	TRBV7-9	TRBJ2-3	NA	CASSPPSGRAGTQYF	TGTGCCAGCAGCCCGCCTAGCGGGAGGGCCGGTACGCAGTATTTT
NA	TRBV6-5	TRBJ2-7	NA	CASAGSSYEQYF	TGTGCCAGCGCAGGGAGCTCCTACGAGCAGTACTTC
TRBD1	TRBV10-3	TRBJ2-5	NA	CATKYMTGMEETQYF	TGTGCCACAAAATACATGACAGGGATGGAAGAGACCCAGTACTTC
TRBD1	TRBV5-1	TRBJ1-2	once	CASSLGGQGPHGNYGYTF	TGCGCCAGCAGCTTGGGGGGACAGGGGCCTCACGGCAACTATGGCTACACCTTC
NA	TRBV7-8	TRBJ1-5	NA	CASSQALNNQPQHF	TGTGCCAGCAGCCAAGCGCTCAACAATCAGCCCCAGCATTTT
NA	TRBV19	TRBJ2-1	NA	CASSRSLVARDEQFF	TGTGCCAGTAGTCGGAGTTTGGTCGCGAGGGATGAGCAGTTCTTC
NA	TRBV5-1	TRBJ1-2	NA	CASRLGLAYGYTF	TGCGCCAGCAGATTGGGGCTCGCATATGGCTACACCTTC
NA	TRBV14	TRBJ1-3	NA	CASRQQVGNTIYF	TGTGCCAGCAGGCAGCAAGTTGGAAACACCATATATTTT
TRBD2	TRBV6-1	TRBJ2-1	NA	CASIGLAYNEQFF	TGTGCCAGCATTGGACTAGCCTACAATGAGCAGTTCTTC
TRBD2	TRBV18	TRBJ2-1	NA	CASSPGGNEQFF	TGTGCCAGCTCACCGGGGGGGAATGAGCAGTTCTTC
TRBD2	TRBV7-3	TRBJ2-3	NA	CASSSGLAGPRGDTQYF	TGTGCCAGCAGCTCGGGACTAGCGGGACCAAGAGGGGATACGCAGTATTTT
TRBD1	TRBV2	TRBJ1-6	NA	CASKGQGDMPLHF	TGTGCCAGCAAGGGACAGGGGGATATGCCCCTCCACTTT
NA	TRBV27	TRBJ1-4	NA	CASSPARSGFDTNEKLFF	TGTGCCAGCAGTCCAGCCCGATCGGGGTTTGATACTAATGAAAAACTGTTTTTT
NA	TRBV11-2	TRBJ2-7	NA	CASSSPPGNYEQYF	TGTGCCAGCAGCTCCCCCCCAGGGAACTACGAGCAGTACTTC
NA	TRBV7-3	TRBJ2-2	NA	CASSLIGGINTGELFF	TGTGCCAGCAGCTTAATCGGTGGAATAAACACCGGGGAGCTGTTTTTT
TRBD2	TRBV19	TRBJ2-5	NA	CASSALAGEETQYF	TGTGCCAGTAGTGCGCTAGCGGGAGAGGAGACCCAGTACTTC
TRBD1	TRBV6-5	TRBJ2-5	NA	CASSRDRVVSKTQYF	TGTGCCAGCAGCCGGGACAGGGTAGTTAGTAAGACCCAGTACTTC
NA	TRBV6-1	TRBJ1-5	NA	CASSEGAGFQPQHF	TGTGCCAGCAGTGAAGGGGCGGGTTTTCAGCCCCAGCATTTT
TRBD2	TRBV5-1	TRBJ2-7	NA	CASSSEAGSSYEQYF	TGCGCCAGCAGCTCAGAAGCGGGGAGCTCCTACGAGCAGTACTTC
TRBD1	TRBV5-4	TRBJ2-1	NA	CASSIGTGEQFF	TGTGCCAGCAGCATCGGGACAGGGGAGCAGTTCTTC
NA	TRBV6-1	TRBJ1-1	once	CASSEPLSTPEAFF	TGTGCCAGCAGTGAACCCCTCTCGACACCCGAAGCTTTCTTT
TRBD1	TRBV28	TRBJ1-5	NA	CASSTTGGNQPQHF	TGTGCCAGCAGTACAACAGGGGGAAATCAGCCCCAGCATTTT
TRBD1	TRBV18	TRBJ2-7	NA	CASSEGQGPYEQYF	TGTGCCAGCTCAGAGGGACAGGGGCCCTACGAGCAGTACTTC
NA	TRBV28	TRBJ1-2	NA	CASSFWEGSYGYTF	TGTGCCAGCAGTTTTTGGGAAGGTTCCTATGGCTACACCTTC
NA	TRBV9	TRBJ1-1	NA	CASSGAANTEAFF	TGTGCCAGCAGCGGTGCGGCGAACACTGAAGCTTTCTTT
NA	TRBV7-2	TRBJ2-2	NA	CASSRTLVAGELFF	TGTGCCAGCAGCCGGACTCTAGTGGCCGGGGAGCTGTTTTTT
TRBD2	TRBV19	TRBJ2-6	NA	CASSTPPGLAGVSSGANVLTF	TGTGCCAGTAGTACTCCCCCGGGACTAGCGGGAGTGAGCTCTGGGGCCAACGTCCTGACTTTC